This TCR beta chain was recorded in a study of blood T cell repertoires in COVID-19. CDR3 size: 16 residues. Germline lookup yields CDR1 KGHSH and CDR2 LQKENI. V gave up 2 bases and J gave up 6 bases; unmatched junction bases: 4. The repertoire was sequenced with immunoSEQ multiplex PCR; TCRdb's copy has only in-frame clones and lacks some. The sample records 150,000 to 200,000 clones, roughly nine tenths being singletons. The chain couples TRBV18 to TRBJ1-6; 10 nucleotides align to TRBD1. What was sequenced was peripheral blood. The source of this sequence is a woman aged 55-69 years with COVID-19, enrolled during active disease. In nucleotides, the CDR3 is TGTGCCAGCTCACCAGGGGACAGGGGCGGTAATTCACCCCTCCACTTT. Protein sequence: CASSPGDRGGNSPLHF. Combining the CDR3 with reference TRBV18 and TRBJ1-6 gives the whole variable domain NAGVMQNPRHLVRRRGQEARLRCSPMKGHSHVYWYRQLPEEGLKFMVYLQKENIIDESGMPKERFSAEFPKEGPSILRIQQVVRGDSAAYFCASSPGDRGGNSPLHFGNGTRLTVT.